Only a few counts were recorded for the clone carrying this TCR beta chain. This record comes from a study of T-cell memory formation after mild COVID-19. The CDR3 extends over 13 amino acids. V dropped 2 bases and J dropped 4; count of bases not matched to a gene: 2. From germline, CDR1 is DFQATT and CDR2 SNEGSKA (reference sequence). TCRdb fed the 5' RACE reads into MiXCR, producing one record per CDR3 protein. The sample records around 340,000 distinct CDR3 sequences, 15% to 20% being singletons. The V and J genes are TRBV20-1 and TRBJ2-7, with 10 bases fitting TRBD1. Sequences were obtained from PBMCs or a T cell subset sorted from them (not recorded which). The origin of this receptor is a young man who had mild COVID-19 (a few samples of this study predate the infection). Cell type and time point are not known. The CDR3 DNA is TGCAGTGCTAGAAGACAGGGGGCTTACGAGCAGTACTTC. This gives the protein CSARRQGAYEQYF.